The 5 T cell receptor beta chains listed next were all sequenced from one sample in a study of blood T cell repertoires in COVID-19. Generated by immunoSEQ multiplex PCR, the TCRdb table keeps only in-frame clones and is missing some. The table records about 180,000 clones, 70% to 80% of them present only once. The sequenced sample consisted of PBMCs or T cells enriched from blood (not recorded which). The receptors here all came from a man between 60 and 75 years old who had been exposed to COVID-19.

The CDR3 nucleotides read TGTGCCAGCACCCCAACCGGGACTAGGACCCAGCATTTT. This gives the protein CASTPTGTRTQHF. The chain employs TRBV12-3 or TRBV12-4 and TRBJ1-5; tentative D call: TRBD1 (5 bases). The CDR3 has 13 residues. V was shortened by 7 bases and J by 11 bases, with 18 bases between the two germline ends.

V usage is TRBV5-1 and J usage is TRBJ2-1, with 9 bases lining up with TRBD2. The CDR3 sequence is 15 residues long. V lost 4 bases, J lost 8 bases, and 10 bases stayed unmatched. Germline assignment: CDR1 SGHRS and CDR2 YFSETQ. The CDR3 DNA follows: TGCGCCAGCAGCCTGGGACTAGCCTACCGGGATGAGCAGTTCTTC. It specifies CASSLGLAYRDEQFF. Together with reference TRBV5-1 and TRBJ2-1, the CDR3 gives the full variable domain: KAGVTQTPRYLIKTRGQQVTLSCSPISGHRSVSWYQQTPGQGLQFLFEYFSETQRNKGNFPGRFSGRQFSNSRSEMNVSTLELGDSALYLCASSLGLAYRDEQFFGPGTRLTVL.

The rearrangement joins TRBV5-7 to TRBJ2-1, with TRBD2 identical over 8 bases. TRBV5-7 is labeled an ORF, and its function is uncertain. The V and J ends lost 1 base and 7 bases, in that order; junction bases with no gene match: 7. This CDR3 has 15 residues. The CDR3 loop is CASSLFGRADNEQFF. CDR3 in DNA: TGTGCCAGCAGCTTGTTCGGGAGGGCCGATAATGAGCAGTTCTTC.

The chain recombines TRBV7-8 with TRBJ2-1; 11 bases line up with TRBD2. The trim removed 1 base at V and 2 bases at J, leaving 4 bases unmatched. CDR1 and CDR2 (germline): SGHVS, FQNEAQ. The CDR3 totals 17 residues. The CDR3 region is CASSLGTSGPPYNEQFF. The DNA of the CDR3 is TGTGCCAGCAGCTTAGGGACTAGCGGGCCACCCTACAATGAGCAGTTCTTC.

The V and J genes are TRBV30 and TRBJ2-1; D is uncertain. The CDR3 spans 12 residues. Germline CDR1 and CDR2: GTSNPN and SVGIG (reference sequence). Trimming left V 4 bases short and J 0 bases short, with 4 bases between. CDR3 protein: CAWKSSYNEQFF. For the CDR3, the DNA is TGTGCCTGGAAGAGCTCCTACAATGAGCAGTTCTTC. Drawing the rest from reference TRBV30 and TRBJ2-1, the complete variable domain is SQTIHQWPATLVQPVGSPLSLECTVEGTSNPNLYWYRQAAGRGLQLLFYSVGIGQISSEVPQNLSASRPQDRQFILSSKKLLLSDSGFYLCAWKSSYNEQFFGPGTRLTVL.